A single sample is the source of the 5 T cell receptor beta chains below, sequenced in a study of blood T cell repertoires in COVID-19. Sequenced by immunoSEQ multiplex PCR; TCRdb stores in-frame clones only, minus some. The data contain about 110,000 clones, approximately 82% of them singletons. Material: peripheral blood. Receptors originate from a woman aged 55 to 70 with acute or convalescent COVID-19.

This CDR3 reads CASSQRGGRGGETQYF. The CDR3 nucleotides read TGTGCCAGCAGCCAAAGAGGAGGGAGAGGCGGAGAGACCCAGTACTTC. V is TRBV3-1 (or the pseudogene TRBV3-2) and J is TRBJ2-5; possible D gene TRBD2, 6 bases. Germline V gives CDR1 LGHDT, CDR2 YNNKEL (reference sequence). There are 16 residues in the CDR3. V was clipped by 2 bases and J by 4 bases, with 17 bases between them.

The chain recombines TRBV5-5 with TRBJ2-2; D is unresolved. This CDR3 spans 16 amino acids. Trimming took off 0 bases at V and 0 bases at J, with 9 bases between the two ends. Germline CDR1 SGHKS, CDR2 YYEKEE (reference sequence). CDR3 loop: CASSLGPSPNTGELFF. The DNA of the CDR3 is TGTGCCAGCAGCTTGGGGCCTAGTCCGAACACCGGGGAGCTGTTTTTT.

V usage is TRBV10-3 and J usage is TRBJ2-1; TRBD2 matches 9 bases. Looked up from germline, CDR1 is ENHRY and CDR2 is SYGVKD. The CDR3 is 15 amino acids. The ends lost 5 bases at V and 6 bases at J; junction bases unmatched: 8. In DNA, the CDR3 is TGTGCCATCAGTCCGACTAGCGGTAGTTCCAATGAGCAGTTCTTC. As protein: CAISPTSGSSNEQFF.

The J gene is TRBJ1-1, the V gene TRBV7-9; D gene uncertain. The CDR3 covers 13 residues. Trimming removed 5 bases from V and 6 bases from J, with 13 bases in between. CDR1 is SEHNR and CDR2 is FQNEAQ in the germline V gene (reference sequence). In DNA form, the CDR3 reads TGTGCCAGCAGCGATGGTCCCCGGGCTGAAGCTTTCTTT. As protein: CASSDGPRAEAFF.

On this clone itself: Other DNA variants within this sample encode the same CDR3. V and J are TRBV20-1 and TRBJ1-5; D is unclear. The germline CDR1 and CDR2 sequences are DFQATT and SNEGSKA (reference sequence). The CDR3 length is 12 residues. V lost 3 bases and J lost 2, with 5 bases in between. CDR3 bases: TGCAGTGCTAGTGCGGGCAATCAGCCCCAGCATTTT. It specifies CSASAGNQPQHF.